Following are 21 T cell receptor beta chains from one sample sequenced in a study of beta chain features in type 1 diabetes. The study's findings and limits: Type 1 diabetes patients had TCRB CDR3s that were shorter (moderately but significantly so) in all four CD4+ subsets.

All of the isolated RNA was reverse transcribed, so expressed TCRB transcripts were sequenced. The assay was immunoSEQ multiplex PCR, and TCRdb's table has in-frame clones only and misses some. The sample has about 180,000 clones, under 9.5% seen once. Their antigens are not known. The sample taken for sequencing was central memory CD4+ T cells from blood. These receptors all come from a man aged 18 to 30 with type 1 diabetes.

This clone was counted a few times. This rearrangement joins TRBV7-8 to TRBJ2-7; TRBD2 matches 11 bases. This CDR3 region has 15 residues. Germline V CDR1 and CDR2: SGHVS, FQNEAQ. Losses at the gene ends were 4 bases for V and 2 bases for J; bases not matched to a gene: 4. CDR3 loop: CASSSGTSGAYEQYF. The DNA for the CDR3 is TGTGCCAGCAGCTCCGGGACTAGCGGAGCCTACGAGCAGTACTTC.

This clone has a handful of counts. The chain joins TRBV4-3 to TRBJ1-2, with D hard to call. Looked up from germline, CDR1 is LGHNA and CDR2 is YSLEER. Trimming cost V 4 bases and J 6 bases, with 24 bases left between them. The CDR3 extends over 17 amino acids. In DNA form, the CDR3 reads TGCGCCAGCAGCCCCCGAGACAACGCTGACACCTTCAATGGCTACACCTTC. Residues: CASSPRDNADTFNGYTF.

This clone was counted between two and nine times. This chain uses TRBV6-6 with TRBJ1-3, with a weak D call TRBD1 (6 bases). V was shortened by 5 bases and J by 2 bases, with 10 bases between the two germline ends. The CDR3 is 14 residues long. Germline lookup yields CDR1 MNHNY and CDR2 SVGAGI (reference sequence). CDR3 amino acids: CASSLQGAGNTIYF. The DNA for the CDR3 is TGTGCCAGCAGTCTACAGGGCGCTGGAAACACCATATATTTT.

The genes are TRBV28 and TRBJ2-2; no clear D. V shed 3 bases and J shed 9 bases, with 5 bases lying between them. Germline V gene lookup returns CDR1 MDHEN and CDR2 SYDVKM. The CDR3 sequence is 11 residues long. CDR3 coding DNA: TGTGCCAGCAGTTTTAATAGGGAGCTGTTTTTT. It is translated as CASSFNRELFF.

Details on this clone: This specimen includes other DNA sequences encoding the same CDR3. The chain links TRBV28 to TRBJ1-2; D ambiguous. Trimming pared 4 bases from V and 4 bases from J, leaving 7 bases between. The CDR3 contains 12 residues. The germline gives CDR1 MDHEN, CDR2 SYDVKM. CDR3 sequence: CASSSPVYGYTF. The CDR3, as DNA: TGTGCCAGCAGTTCCCCCGTCTATGGCTACACCTTC.

This clone showed up just a few times. This rearrangement joins TRBV25-1 to TRBJ2-1; D is possibly TRBD2 (6 bases). This CDR3 comprises 14 residues. Trimming removed 7 bases from V and 3 bases from J, with 13 bases in between. Per germline, CDR1 MGHDK and CDR2 SYGVNS. This CDR3 is CASTPRGNYNEQFF. CDR3 nucleotides: TGTGCCAGCACCCCCCGGGGGAACTACAATGAGCAGTTCTTC.

The sample holds a few counts of this clone. The CDR3 sequence: CASSLAVPGAGYTF. DNA of the CDR3: TGTGCCAGCAGCTTAGCGGTACCAGGGGCCGGCTACACCTTC. The gene calls are TRBV7-8 and TRBJ1-2, with D perhaps TRBD1 (6 bases). The CDR3 runs to 14 residues. CDR1 is SGHVS, CDR2 FQNEAQ, per germline. V shed 0 bases and J shed 8 bases, with 13 bases lying between them. The whole variable domain, remainder taken from reference TRBV7-8 and TRBJ1-2, is GAGVSQSPRYKVAKRGQDVALRCDPISGHVSLFWYQQALGQGPEFLTYFQNEAQLDKSGLPSDRFFAERPEGSVSTLKIQRTQQEDSAVYLCASSLAVPGAGYTFGSGTRLTVV.

This clone was detected only a few times. V and J are TRBV5-1 and TRBJ2-1, with D perhaps TRBD1 (6 bases). The CDR3 loop spans 16 amino acids. Germline CDR1 and CDR2: SGHRS and YFSETQ. Trimming stripped 0 bases from V and 8 bases from J, with 18 bases between. DNA for the CDR3: TGCGCCAGCAGCTTGGTTGGGACGCTGAAGGGGGATGAGCAGTTCTTC. Translated, it gives CASSLVGTLKGDEQFF.

This clone showed up just a few times. The V and J genes are TRBV29-1 and TRBJ2-1; TRBD1 aligns across 7 bases. In germline, CDR1 is SQVTM, CDR2 ANQGSEA. J lost 4 bases, V lost 6 bases, and 6 bases had no gene match. This CDR3 has 13 amino acids. CDR3 in amino acids: CSVAPDRYNEQFF. CDR3 in DNA: TGCAGCGTCGCCCCGGACAGGTACAATGAGCAGTTCTTC.

CDR3 in amino acids: CASSIDLVTRGTGELFF. The CDR3, as DNA: TGTGCCAGTAGTATAGATCTTGTGACTAGAGGGACCGGGGAGCTGTTTTTT. V usage is TRBV19 and J usage is TRBJ2-2; D is possibly TRBD2 (6 bases). This CDR3 spans 17 amino acids. Trimming left V 0 bases short and J 5 bases short, with 16 bases between. CDR1 is LNHDA, CDR2 SQIVND, per germline (reference sequence).

This clone was recorded a few times. This sequence joins TRBV5-1 and TRBJ2-3, with D perhaps matching TRBD1 (6 bases). The CDR3 length is 14 residues. With 2 bases removed from V and 6 bases from J, the gap between germline ends came to 13 bases. Germline lookup yields CDR1 SGHRS and CDR2 YFSETQ. DNA of the CDR3: TGCGCCAGCAGCTTACAGGGTGACCAGGATACGCAGTATTTT. Translated, it gives CASSLQGDQDTQYF.

In DNA, the CDR3 is TGTGCCAGCAGGATGGCATTTAACACCGGGGAGCTGTTTTTT. Amino acid sequence: CASRMAFNTGELFF. The chain links TRBV11-1 to TRBJ2-2; D remains unclear. Trimming pared 6 bases from V and 2 bases from J, leaving 10 bases between. There are 14 residues in the CDR3. The germline gives CDR1 SGHAT, CDR2 FQDESV (reference sequence).

The chain is built from TRBV6-1 and TRBJ1-1; D is uncertain. Germline CDR1 and CDR2: MNHNS and SASEGT. Trimming left V 2 bases short and J 4 bases short, with 5 bases between. This CDR3 has 12 residues. CDR3 region: CASSERFTEAFF. DNA of the CDR3: TGTGCCAGCAGTGAACGGTTCACTGAAGCTTTCTTT.

This clone was found a few times. V is TRBV6-6 and J is TRBJ2-2; weak D call: TRBD2 (6 bases). The CDR3 totals 15 residues. Trimming took 8 bases from V and 0 from J, leaving 13 bases between them. CDR1 MNHNY and CDR2 SVGAGI come from the germline V gene (reference sequence). The CDR3 loop is CASSGGITNTGELFF. The CDR3 DNA follows: TGTGCCAGCTCCGGCGGGATTACGAACACCGGGGAGCTGTTTTTT.

This chain joins TRBV7-9 and TRBJ2-5; 8 bases are a match to TRBD2. CDR1 SEHNR and CDR2 FQNEAQ come from the germline V gene (reference sequence). The trim removed 4 bases at V and 4 bases at J, leaving 2 bases unmatched. The CDR3 loop spans 13 amino acids. The CDR3 DNA follows: TGTGCCAGCAGCTATAGCGGGGCAGAGACCCAGTACTTC. Translation gives CASSYSGAETQYF. Looking up the rest from reference TRBV7-9 and TRBJ2-5 gives the full variable domain: DTGVSQNPRHKITKRGQNVTFRCDPISEHNRLYWYRQTLGQGPEFLTYFQNEAQLEKSRLLSDRFSAERPKGSFSTLEIQRTEQGDSAMYLCASSYSGAETQYFGPGTRLLVL.

This clone came up a few times. The V and J genes are TRBV29-1 and TRBJ2-2; D possibly corresponds to TRBD1 (6 bases). The V and J ends lost 4 bases and 7 bases respectively, with 13 bases between them. Germline-derived CDR1 and CDR2 are SQVTM and ANQGSEA. The CDR3 loop spans 13 amino acids. The CDR3 loop is CSVGLTGRGELFF. CDR3 in DNA: TGCAGCGTTGGATTGACAGGACGCGGGGAGCTGTTTTTT.

The chain couples TRBV11-2 to TRBJ2-5; no firm D call. Germline V gene sequence: CDR1 SGHAT, CDR2 FQNNGV. The CDR3 runs 14 residues. V lost 5 bases, J lost 1 base, and 11 bases lay in between. In DNA, the CDR3 is TGTGCCAGCAGCCCACAGATCGTCCAAGAGACCCAGTACTTC. This sequence encodes CASSPQIVQETQYF.

Worth noting for this clone: This specimen includes other DNA sequences encoding the same CDR3. The chain couples TRBV15 to TRBJ2-2; a possible D gene is TRBD1 (5 bases). CDR3 length equals 15 residues. Germline CDR1 is LNHNV and CDR2 is YYDKDF (reference sequence). The V end was cut by 3 bases, the J end by 3 bases, with 11 bases between. The CDR3 protein is CATSRGGAHTGELFF. CDR3 nucleotide sequence: TGTGCCACCAGCAGGGGTGGGGCACACACCGGGGAGCTGTTTTTT.

The rearrangement links TRBV7-2 to TRBJ2-1; possible D gene TRBD2, 6 bases. The CDR3 has 16 residues. The V gene lost 0 bases and the J gene lost 5 bases, with 14 bases spanning the gap. The germline V gene has CDR1 SGHTA and CDR2 FQGNSA. In DNA form, the CDR3 reads TGTGCCAGCAGCTTAGCGGTTGGGCGGGGTAACAATGAGCAGTTCTTC. Its protein is CASSLAVGRGNNEQFF. The full variable domain, completed using reference TRBV7-2 and TRBJ2-1, is GAGVSQSPSNKVTEKGKDVELRCDPISGHTALYWYRQSLGQGLEFLIYFQGNSAPDKSGLPSDRFSAERTGGSVSTLTIQRTQQEDSAVYLCASSLAVGRGNNEQFFGPGTRLTVL.

The V call is TRBV6-1, the J call TRBJ2-3, with 10 positions matching TRBD2. Germline lookup yields CDR1 MNHNS and CDR2 SASEGT. The CDR3 extends over 15 amino acids. The trim removed 5 bases at V and 2 bases at J, leaving 4 bases unmatched. The CDR3 region has the DNA TGTGCCAGCAGTTCAGGACTAGCGGACACAGATACGCAGTATTTT. It translates to CASSSGLADTDTQYF.

The chain couples TRBV6-1 to TRBJ2-5; D perhaps matches TRBD1 (6 bases). V lost 4 bases and J lost 5, with 17 bases in between. Germline V gene sequence: CDR1 MNHNS, CDR2 SASEGT. CDR3 length: 15 amino acids. The CDR3 loop reads CASSGQAYSMETQYF. The CDR3 DNA is TGTGCCAGCAGTGGACAGGCTTACTCAATGGAGACCCAGTACTTC.